This passage covers 3 T cell receptor beta chains from one sample sequenced in a study of blood T cell repertoires in COVID-19. Measured with immunoSEQ multiplex PCR; TCRdb has only the in-frame clones, and not every one. The table records about 250,000 clones, about 80% of them present only once. The sample comprised peripheral blood. The receptor set was obtained from a man aged 80 or over with acute or convalescent COVID-19.

The chain carries TRBV5-6 and TRBJ1-1; TRBD1 matches 9 bases. This CDR3 has 13 residues. The V segment lost 3 bases and the J segment 3 bases; nucleotides outside the gene matches: 0. Germline loops: CDR1 SGHDT, CDR2 YYEEEE. CDR3 sequence reads: CASSWDRDTEAFF. In DNA, the CDR3 is TGTGCCAGCAGCTGGGACAGGGACACTGAAGCTTTCTTT.

The rearrangement uses TRBV5-1 and TRBJ2-5, with 8 bases lining up with TRBD1. Germline trimming cut 0 bases from V and 5 bases from J; bases unmatched to any gene: 21. This CDR3 region has 20 residues. The V gene's germline CDR1 is SGHRS and CDR2 YFSETQ. CDR3 nucleotide sequence: TGCGCCAGCAGCTTGGAATCGTTCCGCCGGGACAGGCCCAAAATGGAGACCCAGTACTTC. Protein: CASSLESFRRDRPKMETQYF.

V is TRBV6-5 and J is TRBJ1-2, with TRBD1 matching 10 bases. The V gene's germline CDR1 is MNHEY and CDR2 SVGAGI. V gave up 7 bases and J gave up 4 bases; unmatched junction bases: 6. This CDR3 region has 14 residues. CDR3 amino acids: CASNPTGGGYGYTF. The DNA of the CDR3 is TGTGCCAGCAACCCGACAGGGGGCGGCTATGGCTACACCTTC.